This TCR beta chain stems from a study of cytotoxic CD8 clonotypes in ibrutinib-treated CLL (dated by TCRdb to the early 2020s). With respect to the entire study: The cohort had about a dozen relapsed/refractory and some 15 treatment-naive patients; approximately 18 were IGHV unmutated. Partial responses were observed in some 24 patients and complete responses in 2; after a median follow-up of roughly 72 months, remission was maintained in around 14 patients and progression was observed in approximately 12. Response samples were obtained after a median of around eleven months of treatment, with a range of roughly 6 to 40 months. An average of approximately 260,000 productive templates and approximately 90,000 productive rearrangements was obtained per sample. Longitudinal samples were obtainable from about 30% of the roughly 86 participants in the trial. Cryopreserved peripheral blood mononuclear cells were obtained before treatment, at response, and at either sustained remission or disease progression.

For TCR beta library preparation, roughly 2.2 micrograms of genomic DNA were isolated from cryopreserved PBMCs. Longitudinal blood samples from CLL patients on ibrutinib monotherapy underwent high-throughput TCR beta sequencing. The patients were enrolled in a single-center, open-label phase 2 trial of ibrutinib monotherapy. In the case of this clone: Its specific antigen is unknown. No quality values exist for individual bases; no much larger clone is one base distant.

On a MiSeq, deep resolution sequencing aimed for a depth between 1 in 1 million and 1 in 200,000 T cells, with each clonotype covered approximately 10x on average. The immunoSEQ hsTCRB Kit was used to generate TCR beta libraries. Per the source publication's procedure: Data were analyzed with ImmunoSEQ Data Assistant and ImmunoSEQ Analyzer, with V, D and J genes assigned per IMGT definitions. Clonality was computed as one minus normalized Shannon entropy of productive rearrangement frequencies, ranging from 0 to 1. Only overrepresented clonotypes making up at least 0.05% of each patient's repertoire were included in the public clonotype analysis. About a dozen age-matched healthy donor repertoires from immuneACCESS served as clonality controls. TCRdb took this table from immuneACCESS and kept in-frame rearrangements with V and J called. Such tables lack part of the clones; where checked against another copy, unresolved V genes explain under half of the gap, and the rest is unexplained. Clonal size and the V and J genes are those of that table, whereas D and trimming came from the DNA. The sample table shows fewer than 25,000 clones, and approximately 72% are seen once. The ten most abundant clones make up less than 7.5% of the sample.

Study-wide conclusions, independent of this receptor: Public clonotypes were found to be uncommon and were observed to contract or remain stable during treatment; the increase in clonality was shown to reflect expansion of private clonotypes at ibrutinib response. Sampling times were not matched between patients in sustained remission and patients whose disease was progressing, and lymph node repertoires were not examined. Baseline clonality was found to be higher than that of age-matched healthy donors and was strongly correlated with circulating CD8+ T-cell counts. An increase in clonality was observed at ibrutinib response, with clonality remaining stable during sustained remission and falling back toward baseline at progression.

V is pruned by 0 bases and J by 11 bases, leaving 7 bases of the junction without a gene match. CDR1 and CDR2, looked up from the germline V gene (reference sequence), are GTSNPN and SVGIG. From the cysteine through the phenylalanine, the CDR3 covers 12 amino acids. Only the CDR3 region is kept as DNA, spanning 36 bases read in frame from base 1. Recombination linked TRBV30 to TRBJ2-7; TRBD1 aligns with 7 central bases. This material consisted of PBMCs, taken before ibrutinib treatment. The clonotype was recovered from a human donor with chronic lymphocytic leukemia. The DNA sequence is TGTGCCTGGAGTGTACAGGGGTCCTCAAAGTACTTC. This codes for CAWSVQGSSKYF. The CDR3 plus the reference TRBV30 and TRBJ2-7 genes for the other parts give the full variable domain: SQTIHQWPATLVQPVGSPLSLECTVEGTSNPNLYWYRQAAGRGLQLLFYSVGIGQISSEVPQNLSASRPQDRQFILSSKKLLLSDSGFYLCAWSVQGSSKYFGPGTRLTVT.